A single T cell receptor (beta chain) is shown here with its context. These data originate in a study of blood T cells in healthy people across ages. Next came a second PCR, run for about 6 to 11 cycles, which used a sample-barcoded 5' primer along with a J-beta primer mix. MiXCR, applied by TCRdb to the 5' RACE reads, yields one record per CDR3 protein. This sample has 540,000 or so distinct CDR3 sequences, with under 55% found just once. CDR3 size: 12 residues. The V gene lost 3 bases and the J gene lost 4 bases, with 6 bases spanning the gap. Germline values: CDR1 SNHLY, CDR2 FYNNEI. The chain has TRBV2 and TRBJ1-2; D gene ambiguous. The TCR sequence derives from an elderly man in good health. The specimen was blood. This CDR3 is CASSDLGYGYTF. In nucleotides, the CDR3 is TGTGCCAGCAGTGACTTGGGCTATGGCTACACCTTC.